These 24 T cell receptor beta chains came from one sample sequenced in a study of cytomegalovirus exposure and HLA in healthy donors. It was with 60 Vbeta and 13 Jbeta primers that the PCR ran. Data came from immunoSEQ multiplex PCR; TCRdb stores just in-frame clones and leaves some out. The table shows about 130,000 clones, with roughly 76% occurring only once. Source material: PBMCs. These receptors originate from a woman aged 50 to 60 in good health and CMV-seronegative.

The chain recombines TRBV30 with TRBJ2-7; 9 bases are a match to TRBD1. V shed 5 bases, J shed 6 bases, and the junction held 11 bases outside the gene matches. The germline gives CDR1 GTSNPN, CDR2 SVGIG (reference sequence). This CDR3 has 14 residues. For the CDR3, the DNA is TGTGCCTGGGACCGCCGGGACAGGGTCCCCGAGCAGTACTTC. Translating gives CAWDRRDRVPEQYF.

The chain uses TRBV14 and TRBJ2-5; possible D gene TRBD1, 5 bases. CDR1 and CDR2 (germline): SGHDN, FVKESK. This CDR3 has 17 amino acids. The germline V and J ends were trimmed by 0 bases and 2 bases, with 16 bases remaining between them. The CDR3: CASSQDADSLGQETQYF. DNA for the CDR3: TGTGCCAGCAGCCAAGATGCTGACAGTCTGGGGCAAGAGACCCAGTACTTC. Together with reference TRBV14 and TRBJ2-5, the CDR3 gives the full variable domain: EAGVTQFPSHSVIEKGQTVTLRCDPISGHDNLYWYRRVMGKEIKFLLHFVKESKQDESGMPNNRFLAERTGGTYSTLKVQPAELEDSGVYFCASSQDADSLGQETQYFGPGTRLLVL.

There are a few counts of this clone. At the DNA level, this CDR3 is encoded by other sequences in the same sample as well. The chain's CDR3 is CASSPTGAAYEQYF. The CDR3 DNA follows: TGTGCCAGCTCTCCGACAGGCGCCGCCTACGAGCAGTACTTC. This chain connects TRBV19 to TRBJ2-7, with a tentative D call TRBD1 (6 bases). Germline V gene data show CDR1 as LNHDA and CDR2 as SQIVND (reference sequence). Trimming removed 9 bases from V and 2 bases from J, with 17 bases in between. The CDR3 covers 14 residues.

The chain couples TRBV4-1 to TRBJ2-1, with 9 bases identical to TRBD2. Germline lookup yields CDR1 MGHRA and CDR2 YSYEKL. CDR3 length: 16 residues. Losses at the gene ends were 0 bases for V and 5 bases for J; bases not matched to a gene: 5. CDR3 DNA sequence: TGCGCCAGCAGCCAAGATCGGGCGGGAGGGAACAATGAGCAGTTCTTC. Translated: CASSQDRAGGNNEQFF.

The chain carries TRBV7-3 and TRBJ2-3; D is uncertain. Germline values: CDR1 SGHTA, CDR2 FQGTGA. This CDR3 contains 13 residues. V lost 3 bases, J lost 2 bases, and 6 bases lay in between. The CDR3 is CASSFPHTDTQYF. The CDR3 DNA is TGTGCCAGCAGCTTTCCCCACACAGATACGCAGTATTTT. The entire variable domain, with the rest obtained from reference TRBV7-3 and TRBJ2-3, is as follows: GAGVSQTPSNKVTEKGKYVELRCDPISGHTALYWYRQSLGQGPEFLIYFQGTGAADDSGLPNDRFFAVRPEGSVSTLKIQRTERGDSAVYLCASSFPHTDTQYFGPGTRLTVL.

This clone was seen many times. CDR3 nucleotides: TGTGCCAGCACTGACAGGGATGGCTACACCTTC. Translation gives CASTDRDGYTF. This sequence joins TRBV28 and TRBJ1-2, with 7 bases that match TRBD1. This CDR3 has 11 residues. V lost 7 bases to trimming and J lost 6 bases; unmatched junction nucleotides: 2. The germline V gene encodes CDR1 MDHEN and CDR2 SYDVKM.

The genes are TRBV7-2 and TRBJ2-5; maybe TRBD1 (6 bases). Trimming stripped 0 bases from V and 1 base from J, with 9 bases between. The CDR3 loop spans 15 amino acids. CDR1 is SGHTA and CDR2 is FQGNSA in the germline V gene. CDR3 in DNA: TGTGCCAGCAGCTTAGCTACAGGGTCCCAAGAGACCCAGTACTTC. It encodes CASSLATGSQETQYF.

CDR3 nucleotides: TGCGCCAGCAGCTTGGATGGCCTGGCCGACACCGGGGAGCTGTTTTTT. Translating gives CASSLDGLADTGELFF. V and J are TRBV5-1 and TRBJ2-2; no clear D gene. The CDR3 runs 16 residues. CDR1 and CDR2 (germline): SGHRS, YFSETQ. Trimming stripped 0 bases from V and 3 bases from J, with 12 bases between.

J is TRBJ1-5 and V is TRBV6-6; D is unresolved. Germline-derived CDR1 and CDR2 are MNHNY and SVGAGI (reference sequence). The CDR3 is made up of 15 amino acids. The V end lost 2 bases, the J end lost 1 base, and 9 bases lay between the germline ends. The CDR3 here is CASSYGQFSNQPQHF. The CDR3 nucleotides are TGTGCCAGCAGTTACGGGCAGTTCAGCAATCAGCCCCAGCATTTT.

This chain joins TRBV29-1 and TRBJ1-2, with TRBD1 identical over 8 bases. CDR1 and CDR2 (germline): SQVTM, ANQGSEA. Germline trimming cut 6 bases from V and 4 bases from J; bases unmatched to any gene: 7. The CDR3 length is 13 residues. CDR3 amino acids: CSVMTGDGYGYTF. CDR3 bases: TGCAGCGTGATGACAGGGGATGGCTATGGCTACACCTTC.

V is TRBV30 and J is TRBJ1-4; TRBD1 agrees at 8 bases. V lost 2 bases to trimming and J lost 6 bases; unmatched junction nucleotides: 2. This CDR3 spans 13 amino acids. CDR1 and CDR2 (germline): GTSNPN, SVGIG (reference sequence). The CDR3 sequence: CAWSRTGYEKLFF. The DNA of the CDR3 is TGTGCCTGGAGTCGGACAGGGTATGAAAAACTGTTTTTT.

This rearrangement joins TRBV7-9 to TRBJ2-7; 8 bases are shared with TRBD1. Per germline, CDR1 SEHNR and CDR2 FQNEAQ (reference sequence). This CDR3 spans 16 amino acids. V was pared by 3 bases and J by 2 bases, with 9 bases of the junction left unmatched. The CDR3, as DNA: TGTGCCAGCAGCTTCCCACGACAGGGGCTTCCCTACGAGCAGTACTTC. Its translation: CASSFPRQGLPYEQYF.

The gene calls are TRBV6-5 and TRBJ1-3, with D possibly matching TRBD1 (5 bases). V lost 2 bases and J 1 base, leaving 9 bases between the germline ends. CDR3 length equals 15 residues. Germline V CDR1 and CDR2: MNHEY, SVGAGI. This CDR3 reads CASSYAGGSGNTIYF. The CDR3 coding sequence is TGTGCCAGCAGTTACGCCGGGGGATCTGGAAACACCATATATTTT.

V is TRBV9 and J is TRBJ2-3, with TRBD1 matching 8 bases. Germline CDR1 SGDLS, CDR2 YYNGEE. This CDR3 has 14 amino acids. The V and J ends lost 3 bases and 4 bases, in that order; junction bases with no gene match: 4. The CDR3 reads CASSADRGADTQYF. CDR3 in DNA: TGTGCCAGCAGCGCAGACAGGGGAGCAGATACGCAGTATTTT.

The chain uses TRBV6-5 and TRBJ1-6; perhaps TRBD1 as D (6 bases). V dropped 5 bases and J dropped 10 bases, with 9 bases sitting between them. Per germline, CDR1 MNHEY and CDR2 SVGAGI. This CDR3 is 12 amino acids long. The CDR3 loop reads CASSRGQSPLHF. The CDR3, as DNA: TGTGCCAGCAGTAGGGGACAATCACCCCTCCACTTT.

CDR3 nucleotides: TGTGCCAGCCACGCGGGGCTAGCGACTTACTACGAGCAGTACTTC. Translation: CASHAGLATYYEQYF. The V gene is TRBV5-6, the J gene TRBJ2-7; a possible D gene is TRBD2 (6 bases). CDR3 length equals 15 residues. Germline V CDR1 and CDR2: SGHDT, YYEEEE. Trimming left V 7 bases short and J 3 bases short, with 20 bases between.

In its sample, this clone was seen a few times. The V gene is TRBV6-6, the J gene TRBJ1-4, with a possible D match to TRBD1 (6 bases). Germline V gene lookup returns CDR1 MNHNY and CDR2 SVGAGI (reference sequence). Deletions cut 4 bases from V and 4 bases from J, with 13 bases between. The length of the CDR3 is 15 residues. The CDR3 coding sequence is TGTGCCAGCAGTTCTCGACAGGACGTTAATGAAAAACTGTTTTTT. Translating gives CASSSRQDVNEKLFF.

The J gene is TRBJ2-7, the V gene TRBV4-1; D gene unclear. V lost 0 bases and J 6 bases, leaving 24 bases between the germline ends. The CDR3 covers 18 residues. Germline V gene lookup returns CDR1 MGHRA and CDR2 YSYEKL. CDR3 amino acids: CASSQEKRRLPFFSEQYF. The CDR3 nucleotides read TGCGCCAGCAGCCAAGAGAAACGGCGGTTACCCTTCTTTAGCGAGCAGTACTTC.

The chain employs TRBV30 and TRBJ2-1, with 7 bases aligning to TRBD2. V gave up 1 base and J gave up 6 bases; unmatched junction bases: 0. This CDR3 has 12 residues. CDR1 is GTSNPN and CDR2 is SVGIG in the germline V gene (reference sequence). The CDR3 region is CAWSAGGNEQFF. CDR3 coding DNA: TGTGCCTGGAGTGCGGGGGGCAATGAGCAGTTCTTC.

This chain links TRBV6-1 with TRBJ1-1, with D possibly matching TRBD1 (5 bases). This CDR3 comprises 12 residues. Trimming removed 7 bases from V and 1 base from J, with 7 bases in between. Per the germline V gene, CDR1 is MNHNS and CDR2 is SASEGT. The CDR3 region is CASTTGNTEAFF. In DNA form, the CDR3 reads TGTGCCAGCACTACAGGGAACACTGAAGCTTTCTTT.

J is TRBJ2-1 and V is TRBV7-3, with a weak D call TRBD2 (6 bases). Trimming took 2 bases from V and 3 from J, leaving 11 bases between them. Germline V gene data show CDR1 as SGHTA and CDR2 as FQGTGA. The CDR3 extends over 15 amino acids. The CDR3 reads CASSLSGGSYNEQFF. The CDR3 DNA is TGTGCCAGCAGCTTATCTGGAGGGAGCTACAATGAGCAGTTCTTC.

The CDR3 bases are TGTGCCAGCAGCGTAGGTGCTATGTTTACAGCCAAAAACATTCAGTACTTC. It is translated as CASSVGAMFTAKNIQYF. The rearrangement joins TRBV9 to TRBJ2-4; no clear D gene. The germline gives CDR1 SGDLS, CDR2 YYNGEE. The CDR3 totals 17 residues. Trimming took off 0 bases at V and 0 bases at J, with 13 bases between the two ends.

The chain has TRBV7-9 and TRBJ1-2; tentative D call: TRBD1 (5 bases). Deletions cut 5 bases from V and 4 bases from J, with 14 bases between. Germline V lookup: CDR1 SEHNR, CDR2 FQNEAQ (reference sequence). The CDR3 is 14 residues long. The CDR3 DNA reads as TGTGCCAGCAGCCATACAGGCTACCCCTATGGCTACACCTTC. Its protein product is CASSHTGYPYGYTF.

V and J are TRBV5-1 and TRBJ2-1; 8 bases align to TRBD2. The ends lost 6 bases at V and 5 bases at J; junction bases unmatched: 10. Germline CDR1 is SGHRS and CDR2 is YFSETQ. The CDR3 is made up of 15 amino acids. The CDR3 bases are TGCGCCAGCACCCCGGGGGAAGCGGGAGACAATGAGCAGTTCTTC. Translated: CASTPGEAGDNEQFF.